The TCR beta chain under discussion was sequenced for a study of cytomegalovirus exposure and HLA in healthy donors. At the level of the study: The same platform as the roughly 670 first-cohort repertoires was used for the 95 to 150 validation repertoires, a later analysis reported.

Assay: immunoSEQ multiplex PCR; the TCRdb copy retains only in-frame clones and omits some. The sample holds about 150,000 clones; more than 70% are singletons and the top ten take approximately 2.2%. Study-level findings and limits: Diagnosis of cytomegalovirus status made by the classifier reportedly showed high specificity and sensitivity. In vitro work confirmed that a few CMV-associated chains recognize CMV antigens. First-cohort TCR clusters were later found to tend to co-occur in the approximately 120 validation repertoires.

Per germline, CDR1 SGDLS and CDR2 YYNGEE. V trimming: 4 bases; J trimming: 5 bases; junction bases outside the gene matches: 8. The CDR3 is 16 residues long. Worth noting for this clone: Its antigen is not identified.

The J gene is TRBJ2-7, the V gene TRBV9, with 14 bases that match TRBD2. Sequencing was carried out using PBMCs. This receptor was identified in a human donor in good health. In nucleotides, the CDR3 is TGTGCCAGCAGCCCAGAGGGGACTAGCGGGAGAAACGAGCAGTACTTC. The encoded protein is CASSPEGTSGRNEQYF.